The clone carrying this T cell receptor beta chain was detected a few times. The antigen remains unidentified. The V and J ends lost 2 bases and 0 bases respectively, with 8 bases between them. Germline V gene lookup returns CDR1 SGHDT and CDR2 YYEEEE. The CDR3 covers 14 residues. This specimen belongs to a study of tumor-infiltrating lymphocytes in localized non-small cell lung cancer. Study in general: The cohort mixed smokers and never-smokers, several histologies, and some post-neoadjuvant-chemotherapy samples. Study-level results: IM1 and IM2 tumors showed no difference in T-cell fraction.

The table came from immunoSEQ multiplex PCR; TCRdb's copy has only in-frame clones and leaves some out. There are roughly 9,000 clones in the sample; around 73% occur only once, and 9.8% lies in the top ten. The sequencing input was lung tumor tissue. The receptor comes from a human donor with non-small cell lung cancer. The V gene is TRBV5-6, the J gene TRBJ1-2; tentatively, D is TRBD1 (5 bases). DNA of the CDR3: TGTGCCAGCAGCTTCCCAGGGACTAACTATGGCTACACCTTC. Translating it yields CASSFPGTNYGYTF.